What follows are 30 T cell receptor beta chains derived from one specimen sequenced in a study of vaccination and CD4 T cells after COVID-19. As to treatment: approximately nine-day PBMC culture with coronavirus spike peptide pools or control peptides (ViraFEST assay). At the Johns Hopkins FTIC core, DNA taken from cultured CD4+ T cells was sequenced by way of the Oncomine TCR Beta short-read assay. TCRdb independently ran MiXCR on the PCR reads; one entry per CDR3 protein. Found here are some 12,000 distinct CDR3 sequences, roughly 30% of them singletons; the top ten hold approximately 13%. The antigens for these receptors are not known. The input for sequencing was CD4+ T cells from blood, cultured in vitro, taken after SARS-CoV-2 vaccination. The receptors come from a human donor who had recovered from COVID-19.

This clonotype was seen a single time. The genes are TRBV20-1 and TRBJ2-7, with D unclear. The CDR3 loop spans 14 amino acids. Germline assignment: CDR1 DFQATT and CDR2 SNEGSKA (reference sequence). Deletions cut 6 bases from V and 0 bases from J, with 15 bases between. The CDR3 sequence: CSARSSPSSYEQYF. The CDR3 DNA is TGCAGTGCGAGGTCTTCCCCTAGCTCCTACGAGCAGTACTTC.

A few counts support this clonotype. V gene TRBV15 combines with J gene TRBJ1-2; maybe TRBD1 (6 bases). Germline assignment: CDR1 LNHNV and CDR2 YYDKDF (reference sequence). V was shortened by 1 base and J by 2 bases, with 11 bases between the two germline ends. The CDR3 is 15 residues long. The CDR3 DNA reads TGTGCCACCAGCAGAGTGGGGGCAGCAAACTATGGCTACACCTTC. It is translated as CATSRVGAANYGYTF.

This chain links TRBV6-1 with TRBJ1-2, with TRBD1 identical over 8 bases. There are 14 residues in the CDR3. Germline CDR1 reads MNHNS; CDR2 reads SASEGT. V was clipped by 7 bases and J by 8 bases; unmatched bases: 12. DNA of the CDR3: TGTGCCAGCACCCGAGATCAGGGGGCGAGGGGCTACACCTTC. This codes for CASTRDQGARGYTF.

V is TRBV15 and J is TRBJ2-2, with a weak D call TRBD1 (6 bases). CDR1 is LNHNV, CDR2 YYDKDF, per germline (reference sequence). The CDR3 covers 15 residues. The germline V and J ends were trimmed by 4 bases and 4 bases, with 13 bases remaining between them. In DNA form, the CDR3 reads TGTGCCACCAGCACTCCGGGACACTTCACCGGGGAGCTGTTTTTT. The encoded protein is CATSTPGHFTGELFF.

The chain has TRBV28 and TRBJ2-5, with 7 bases identical to TRBD1. The CDR3 contains 15 residues. V gave up 10 bases and J gave up 2 bases; unmatched junction bases: 13. In germline, CDR1 is MDHEN, CDR2 SYDVKM. The CDR3, as DNA: TGTGCCACCCGCGTCTGGGACAGAGAACAAGAGACCCAGTACTTC. Its translation: CATRVWDREQETQYF.

The chain carries TRBV5-1 and TRBJ2-3, with D unresolved. The CDR3 sequence is 11 residues long. Per germline, CDR1 SGHRS and CDR2 YFSETQ. V lost 3 bases and J lost 2, with 1 base in between. For the CDR3, the DNA is TGCGCCAGCAGCTACACAGATACGCAGTATTTT. Amino acids: CASSYTDTQYF.

V usage is TRBV28 and J usage is TRBJ2-7; 10 bases fit TRBD2. Germline CDR1 reads MDHEN; CDR2 reads SYDVKM. There are 18 residues in the CDR3. V was pared by 2 bases and J by 0 bases, with 10 bases of the junction left unmatched. CDR3 amino acids: CASSLGDRAGGASYEQYF. In nucleotides, the CDR3 is TGTGCCAGCAGTTTAGGAGACCGAGCGGGAGGGGCCTCCTACGAGCAGTACTTC.

In its sample, this clonotype is medium-sized. CDR3 region: CASSLFGQGGNTEAFF. DNA of the CDR3: TGTGCCAGCAGCTTGTTCGGACAGGGGGGGAACACTGAAGCTTTCTTT. This chain joins TRBV5-6 and TRBJ1-1; TRBD1 agrees at 10 bases. The germline V gene has CDR1 SGHDT and CDR2 YYEEEE. V gave up 1 base and J gave up 1 base; unmatched junction bases: 4. The CDR3 contains 16 residues.

The V gene is TRBV27, the J gene TRBJ2-1, with D unresolved. CDR1 MNHEY and CDR2 SMNVEV come from the germline V gene (reference sequence). The CDR3 is 14 residues long. Trimming took off 3 bases at V and 3 bases at J, with 9 bases between the two ends. The CDR3 region has the DNA TGTGCCAGCAGTTTGGGTAGGCTCTACAATGAGCAGTTCTTC. It translates to CASSLGRLYNEQFF.

In this sample, this clonotype turned up a few times. The rearrangement joins TRBV7-8 to TRBJ1-5; D is unclear. This CDR3 is 16 amino acids long. CDR1 and CDR2 (germline): SGHVS, FQNEAQ. The V and J ends lost 4 bases and 4 bases respectively, with 17 bases between them. CDR3 in amino acids: CASSSRIGNYNQPQHF. CDR3 bases: TGTGCCAGCAGCTCCCGTATAGGCAACTATAATCAGCCCCAGCATTTT.

This clonotype was found a few times. This rearrangement joins TRBV11-2 to TRBJ2-1; 15 bases map to TRBD2. Unmatched junction bases numbered 3, after V lost 5 bases and J lost 7 bases. The germline V gene encodes CDR1 SGHAT and CDR2 FQNNGV. CDR3 length: 15 residues. Here the CDR3 DNA reads TGTGCCAGCAGCGGGACTAGCGGGAGGCGTAATGAGCAGTTCTTC. Translation gives CASSGTSGRRNEQFF. The whole variable domain, filled in from reference TRBV11-2 and TRBJ2-1, reads EAGVAQSPRYKIIEKRQSVAFWCNPISGHATLYWYQQILGQGPKLLIQFQNNGVVDDSQLPKDRFSAERLKGVDSTLKIQPAKLEDSAVYLCASSGTSGRRNEQFFGPGTRLTVL.

The chain joins TRBV6-1 to TRBJ1-1, with D tentatively TRBD1 (5 bases). Germline V gene sequence: CDR1 MNHNS, CDR2 SASEGT. There are 18 residues in the CDR3. Between the trimmed V and J ends, which lost 0 bases and 0 bases, there was a span of 17 bases. The CDR3 nucleotides are TGTGCCAGCAGTGAAGCGTGGGGCCGCCGGGGTATGAACACTGAAGCTTTCTTT. This encodes CASSEAWGRRGMNTEAFF.

The gene calls are TRBV7-8 and TRBJ1-2, with 7 bases fitting TRBD1. This CDR3 region has 16 residues. V lost 5 bases and J lost 1; bases outside the gene matches: 10. CDR1 and CDR2 from the germline V gene are SGHVS and FQNEAQ. The CDR3 protein is CASSLYRQGNNYGYTF. The CDR3 region has the DNA TGTGCCAGCAGCCTTTACCGACAGGGCAATAACTATGGCTACACCTTC.

V is TRBV19 and J is TRBJ2-5; the match to TRBD2 covers 8 bases. This CDR3 has 13 residues. Losses at the gene ends were 10 bases for V and 5 bases for J; bases not matched to a gene: 9. The germline V gene has CDR1 LNHDA and CDR2 SQIVND (reference sequence). DNA for the CDR3: TGTGCCACCAAAAACCGGGGGGGGGAGACCCAGTACTTC. It specifies CATKNRGGETQYF.

This clonotype is termed medium-sized (0.01 to 0.1%). The chain combines TRBV28 with TRBJ2-3, with TRBD2 identical over 8 bases. CDR1 and CDR2 (germline): MDHEN, SYDVKM. The CDR3 extends over 15 amino acids. V was clipped by 5 bases and J by 6 bases; unmatched bases: 10. CDR3 DNA: TGTGCCAGCAGTACACCGGGACTAGTGAGGGATACGCAGTATTTT. Translated, it gives CASSTPGLVRDTQYF.

This clonotype has more than one count but fewer than ten. V is TRBV7-2 and J is TRBJ1-6; 8 bases map to TRBD1. The V segment lost 5 bases and the J segment 7 bases; nucleotides outside the gene matches: 7. The germline V gene has CDR1 SGHTA and CDR2 FQGNSA. The CDR3 runs 15 residues. The CDR3 region is CASSTGQGLNSPLHF. In DNA form, the CDR3 reads TGTGCCAGCAGCACCGGACAGGGTCTAAATTCACCCCTCCACTTT. Using reference TRBV7-2 and TRBJ1-6 for the parts outside the CDR3, the full variable domain is GAGVSQSPSNKVTEKGKDVELRCDPISGHTALYWYRQSLGQGLEFLIYFQGNSAPDKSGLPSDRFSAERTGGSVSTLTIQRTQQEDSAVYLCASSTGQGLNSPLHFGNGTRLTVT.

The rearrangement uses TRBV20-1 and TRBJ1-2; possible D gene TRBD1, 5 bases. Germline V CDR1 and CDR2: DFQATT, SNEGSKA (reference sequence). This CDR3 region has 14 residues. V was pared by 0 bases and J by 4 bases, with 12 bases between. The DNA for the CDR3 is TGCAGTGCTAGAGAAGGGAGGGGCTCCTATGGCTACACCTTC. This sequence encodes CSAREGRGSYGYTF.

This clonotype was detected only a few times. This rearrangement joins TRBV11-2 to TRBJ1-1; D remains unclear. The CDR3 covers 15 residues. CDR1 is SGHAT, CDR2 FQNNGV, per germline. The germline V and J ends were trimmed by 5 bases and 3 bases, with 16 bases remaining between them. CDR3 in DNA: TGTGCCAGCAGCCTAGGACCGCCTCCCTACACTGAAGCTTTCTTT. This translates into CASSLGPPPYTEAFF.

This chain connects TRBV20-1 to TRBJ1-6, with D unresolved. CDR1 and CDR2 from the germline V gene are DFQATT and SNEGSKA (reference sequence). The ends were cut back, 6 bases at V and 1 base at J, with 16 bases in the middle. The CDR3 has 16 residues. The CDR3 here is CSAKSGGLSYNSPLHF. For the CDR3, the DNA is TGCAGTGCAAAAAGTGGTGGTTTATCCTATAATTCACCCCTCCACTTT.

Here the CDR3 DNA reads TGTGCCAGCAGCCCGGGACAGGGGGCTCGCTATGGCTACACCTTC. It encodes CASSPGQGARYGYTF. The chain uses TRBV7-2 and TRBJ1-2; TRBD1 matches 12 bases. Germline CDR1 is SGHTA and CDR2 is FQGNSA. This CDR3 region has 15 residues. J was trimmed by 4 bases and V by 5 bases; bases with no gene match: 5.

The chain uses TRBV12-3 or TRBV12-4 and TRBJ2-3, with 11 bases lining up with TRBD2. This CDR3 region has 16 residues. J gave up 5 bases and V 3 bases, and 7 bases lay outside the gene matches. CDR3 sequence (DNA): TGTGCCAGCAGTTTGGGTAGCGGGAGGGGGATAGATACGCAGTATTTT. Amino acid sequence: CASSLGSGRGIDTQYF.

The chain carries TRBV7-9 and TRBJ1-2, with D hard to call. Germline-derived CDR1 and CDR2 are SEHNR and FQNEAQ (reference sequence). CDR3 length: 16 amino acids. Trimming shortened V by 0 bases and J by 1 base, and 12 bases separated the two germline ends. The CDR3 DNA reads as TGTGCCAGCAGCTTAGCGCAAATTTCTGATAACTATGGCTACACCTTC. Encoded protein: CASSLAQISDNYGYTF.

This clonotype is labeled medium-sized. The V gene is TRBV27, the J gene TRBJ1-6; a possible D gene is TRBD1 (6 bases). Germline V gives CDR1 MNHEY, CDR2 SMNVEV (reference sequence). Between the trimmed V and J ends, which lost 6 bases and 6 bases, there was a span of 15 bases. This CDR3 region has 15 residues. CDR3 sequence: CASRVGGASNSPLHF. DNA for the CDR3: TGTGCCAGCAGGGTTGGGGGGGCGTCTAATTCACCCCTCCACTTT.

The chain uses TRBV6-1 and TRBJ2-4, with TRBD1 matching 8 bases. Per germline, CDR1 MNHNS and CDR2 SASEGT. The CDR3 totals 15 residues. V trimming: 4 bases; J trimming: 4 bases; junction bases outside the gene matches: 6. CDR3 residues: CASSGRGQGKNIQYF. The DNA for the CDR3 is TGTGCCAGCAGTGGCAGAGGACAGGGAAAAAACATTCAGTACTTC.

In this sample, this clonotype turned up a few times. The chain combines TRBV12-3 or TRBV12-4 with TRBJ2-5; D unclear. V was shortened by 2 bases and J by 1 base, with 11 bases between the two germline ends. The CDR3 loop spans 15 amino acids. Here the CDR3 reads CASSLLLGLQETQYF. The CDR3 DNA sequence: TGTGCCAGCAGTTTACTCCTAGGGCTCCAAGAGACCCAGTACTTC.

The gene calls are TRBV19 and TRBJ2-7, with D perhaps assigned TRBD1 or TRBD2 (5 bases each). The germline CDR1 and CDR2 sequences are LNHDA and SQIVND (reference sequence). This CDR3 is 13 amino acids long. CDR3 residues: CATTGAGSYEQYF. The DNA of the CDR3 is TGTGCTACGACCGGGGCCGGCTCCTACGAGCAGTACTTC.

The table lists this clonotype with a few counts. The rearrangement joins TRBV24-1 to TRBJ2-2; 9 bases match TRBD1. V shed 4 bases and J 2 bases; nucleotides not matched to a gene: 4. Germline CDR1 KGHDR, CDR2 SFDVKD. This CDR3 spans 16 amino acids. CDR3 region: CATSDQGQGNTGELFF. The CDR3 DNA reads TGTGCCACCAGTGACCAGGGACAGGGCAACACCGGGGAGCTGTTTTTT.

This sequence joins TRBV20-1 and TRBJ2-5, with 7 bases identical to TRBD2. Germline V gives CDR1 DFQATT, CDR2 SNEGSKA (reference sequence). V lost 5 bases and J lost 5; bases outside the gene matches: 11. The CDR3 contains 14 residues. The CDR3 DNA sequence: TGCAGTGCTTACAACAGCGTCGGGGGGGAGACCCAGTACTTC. Translating gives CSAYNSVGGETQYF.

Only a few counts were recorded for this clonotype. The V call is TRBV6-1, the J call TRBJ1-5; D possibly corresponds to TRBD1 (5 bases). The CDR3 covers 15 residues. Trimming pared 6 bases from V and 1 base from J, leaving 13 bases between. Germline CDR1 is MNHNS and CDR2 is SASEGT. CDR3 protein: CASSHKGASNQPQHF. Written as DNA, the CDR3 is TGTGCCAGCAGCCACAAAGGGGCGAGCAATCAGCCCCAGCATTTT.

This chain links TRBV19 with TRBJ1-2; tentative D call: TRBD1 (5 bases). Trimming took 6 bases from V and 6 from J, leaving 23 bases between them. Germline lookup yields CDR1 LNHDA and CDR2 SQIVND (reference sequence). The CDR3 consists of 16 residues. CDR3: CASSQSPSRQIHGYTF. The CDR3 nucleotides read TGTGCCAGTAGCCAATCCCCAAGTAGACAGATTCATGGCTACACCTTC.